Presented here are 26 T cell receptor beta chains from one specimen sequenced in a study of chemoradiotherapy in HPV16-positive cancers. TCRdb's table, derived via immunoSEQ multiplex PCR, lists solely in-frame clones and lacks some. The sample contains around 2,600 clones, approximately 79% of which appear only once. This specimen was tumor tissue, taken from a patient who underwent chemoradiotherapy. The receptors originated from a human donor with HPV-associated anogenital cancer.

In its sample, this clone was seen a few times. The chain joins TRBV7-9 to TRBJ1-2, with no clear D. This CDR3 is built from 13 residues. The germline V gene encodes CDR1 SEHNR and CDR2 FQNEAQ (reference sequence). V was pared by 3 bases and J by 6 bases, with 11 bases between. In DNA form, the CDR3 reads TGTGCCAGCAGCTTTTACCGTCGGGATGGCTACACCTTC. Its protein product is CASSFYRRDGYTF.

This clone has just a few counts. The V and J genes are TRBV29-1 and TRBJ1-1; D is possibly TRBD1 (5 bases). Trimming removed 7 bases from V and 4 bases from J, with 13 bases in between. This CDR3 contains 12 residues. Germline V gives CDR1 SQVTM, CDR2 ANQGSEA. CDR3 sequence: CSAREGSTEAFF. CDR3 in DNA: TGCAGCGCCAGGGAGGGGAGCACTGAAGCTTTCTTT.

The V gene is TRBV5-6, the J gene TRBJ2-5; TRBD2 might be the D (5 bases). The length of the CDR3 is 11 residues. Germline lookup yields CDR1 SGHDT and CDR2 YYEEEE. The V end lost 3 bases, the J end lost 5 bases, and 5 bases lay between the germline ends. DNA of the CDR3: TGTGCCAGCAGCTCGGGGGAGACCCAGTACTTC. It encodes CASSSGETQYF.

The chain recombines TRBV6-1 with TRBJ2-1; no definite D call. The CDR3 has 13 residues. Germline CDR1 reads MNHNS; CDR2 reads SASEGT. Trimming removed 4 bases from V and 9 bases from J, with 13 bases in between. The CDR3: CASSGLTNGEQFF. The CDR3 DNA is TGTGCCAGCAGTGGGCTCACTAACGGTGAGCAGTTCTTC.

This chain connects TRBV28 to TRBJ2-7; no clear D. From germline, CDR1 is MDHEN and CDR2 SYDVKM. Trimming took 5 bases from V and 4 from J, leaving 21 bases between them. The CDR3 has 16 amino acids. The CDR3 DNA is TGTGCCAGCAGTCACCTCCGGGCCTCCCCCGATTACGAGCAGTACTTC. It yields the protein CASSHLRASPDYEQYF.

This chain joins TRBV11-2 and TRBJ2-5; D not resolved. The CDR3 is made up of 15 amino acids. V lost 3 bases to trimming and J lost 7 bases, with 18 bases between them. Germline assignment: CDR1 SGHAT and CDR2 FQNNGV. The CDR3 nucleotides are TGTGCCAGCAGCTTCTCCGGGCCCCAACCGGGGACCCAGTACTTC. Residues: CASSFSGPQPGTQYF.

This clone was observed a single time. The V call is TRBV6-6, the J call TRBJ2-7; tentative D call: TRBD2 (5 bases). The CDR3 length is 13 residues. The germline V and J ends were trimmed by 6 bases and 4 bases, with 13 bases remaining between them. Germline V CDR1 and CDR2: MNHNY, SVGAGI (reference sequence). The CDR3: CASSVAGFYEQYF. In DNA, the CDR3 is TGTGCCAGCAGCGTCGCGGGTTTTTACGAGCAGTACTTC.

The chain recombines TRBV27 with TRBJ1-6, with 10 bases lining up with TRBD1. Germline CDR1 MNHEY, CDR2 SMNVEV (reference sequence). The CDR3 is 13 amino acids. With V trimmed by 9 bases and J by 10 bases, 6 bases remained unmatched. The CDR3 here is CASRQGAGSPLHF. CDR3 DNA: TGTGCCAGTAGACAGGGGGCTGGATCACCCCTCCACTTT.

This chain joins TRBV10-3 and TRBJ2-5; D uncertain. The CDR3 extends over 13 amino acids. CDR1 ENHRY and CDR2 SYGVKD come from the germline V gene. With 3 bases removed from V and 6 bases from J, the gap between germline ends came to 11 bases. The CDR3 spells CAISDDQSKTQYF. Written as DNA, the CDR3 is TGTGCCATCAGTGACGACCAATCAAAGACCCAGTACTTC.

This sequence joins TRBV27 and TRBJ1-5, with a weak D call TRBD1 (6 bases). There are 15 residues in the CDR3. Germline values: CDR1 MNHEY, CDR2 SMNVEV (reference sequence). V was cut by 6 bases and J by 0 bases, with 12 bases left in between. CDR3 in amino acids: CASSPGQYSNQPQHF. Written as DNA, the CDR3 is TGTGCCAGCAGCCCCGGACAGTATAGCAATCAGCCCCAGCATTTT.

The V gene is TRBV2, the J gene TRBJ2-5; TRBD2 matches 12 bases. Losses at the gene ends were 6 bases for V and 5 bases for J; bases not matched to a gene: 16. This CDR3 contains 18 residues. Germline V gene lookup returns CDR1 SNHLY and CDR2 FYNNEI. CDR3 DNA: TGTGCCAGCAGAGAGGGACTAGCGGGCGGGGAGGGTTCGGAGACCCAGTACTTC. Translating gives CASREGLAGGEGSETQYF.

V and J are TRBV27 and TRBJ1-5; TRBD1 matches at 7 bases. CDR1 and CDR2 (germline): MNHEY, SMNVEV (reference sequence). Unmatched junction bases numbered 6, after V lost 6 bases and J lost 1 base. The CDR3 length is 15 residues. The CDR3 nucleotides are TGTGCCAGCAGCGGGGGACAGACGAGCAATCAGCCCCAGCATTTT. This gives the protein CASSGGQTSNQPQHF.

This clone has a handful of counts. This sequence joins TRBV7-8 and TRBJ2-7, with a possible D match to TRBD2 (5 bases). Germline CDR1 is SGHVS and CDR2 is FQNEAQ. Trimming removed 3 bases at V and 4 bases at J, with 13 bases between. This CDR3 is built from 14 residues. The CDR3 protein is CASSLAGSLYEQYF. In DNA, the CDR3 is TGTGCCAGCAGCTTGGCGGGCTCTCTATACGAGCAGTACTTC.

CDR3 loop: CASSLGYGYTF. The CDR3 coding sequence is TGCGCCAGCAGCCTAGGCTATGGCTACACCTTC. V gene TRBV5-1 combines with J gene TRBJ1-2; D is unclear. The CDR3 totals 11 residues. The germline V gene encodes CDR1 SGHRS and CDR2 YFSETQ. Trimming cost V 4 bases and J 4 bases, with 5 bases left between them. The entire variable domain, with the rest obtained from reference TRBV5-1 and TRBJ1-2, is as follows: KAGVTQTPRYLIKTRGQQVTLSCSPISGHRSVSWYQQTPGQGLQFLFEYFSETQRNKGNFPGRFSGRQFSNSRSEMNVSTLELGDSALYLCASSLGYGYTFGSGTRLTVV.

The CDR3 here is CASTGVGGGGYTF. DNA of the CDR3: TGTGCCAGCACAGGGGTGGGAGGTGGGGGCTACACCTTC. J is TRBJ1-2 and V is TRBV21-1. TRBV21-1 is noted as a pseudogene. This CDR3 has 13 amino acids.

This chain connects TRBV5-1 to TRBJ2-7, with D hard to call. Trimming shortened V by 1 base and J by 3 bases, and 5 bases separated the two germline ends. The CDR3 loop spans 12 amino acids. Germline V gene data show CDR1 as SGHRS and CDR2 as YFSETQ. Written as DNA, the CDR3 is TGCGCCAGCAGCTTGCTGGGCTACGAGCAGTACTTC. Protein: CASSLLGYEQYF.

This sequence joins TRBV27 and TRBJ2-7; weak D call: TRBD1 (6 bases). The V and J ends lost 9 bases and 7 bases respectively, with 19 bases between them. Germline V gene lookup returns CDR1 MNHEY and CDR2 SMNVEV (reference sequence). The CDR3 totals 13 residues. The CDR3 reads CASASGHRLEQYF. The CDR3 nucleotides read TGTGCCAGTGCCTCGGGACACCGTTTGGAGCAGTACTTC.

The gene calls are TRBV7-9 and TRBJ1-1; unclear D gene. Trimming shortened V by 10 bases and J by 1 base, and 7 bases separated the two germline ends. Germline V gene data show CDR1 as SEHNR and CDR2 as FQNEAQ (reference sequence). CDR3 length: 11 residues. The CDR3 coding sequence is TGTGCCATAGGATCGAACACTGAAGCTTTCTTT. Translation gives CAIGSNTEAFF.

A word on this clone: The sample contains more than one DNA sequence encoding this CDR3. V usage is TRBV2 and J usage is TRBJ2-5; D is ambiguous. With 5 bases removed from V and 4 bases from J, the gap between germline ends came to 5 bases. The CDR3 contains 11 residues. Germline V gene sequence: CDR1 SNHLY, CDR2 FYNNEI. The CDR3: CASSYRETQYF. CDR3 DNA sequence: TGTGCCAGCAGTTACCGAGAGACCCAGTACTTC.

The chain combines TRBV4-2 with TRBJ1-1, with a tentative D call TRBD1 (5 bases). V lost 7 bases and J 11 bases, leaving 11 bases between the germline ends. The CDR3 has 10 residues. Germline V gene sequence: CDR1 LGHNA, CDR2 YNFKEQ. The CDR3 DNA follows: TGTGCCAGCATCGGGGGGAGGGCTTTCTTT. Amino acid sequence: CASIGGRAFF.

The V gene is TRBV5-1, the J gene TRBJ2-7; possibly TRBD2 for D (5 bases). This CDR3 is built from 15 residues. The germline V gene has CDR1 SGHRS and CDR2 YFSETQ. V gave up 0 bases and J gave up 2 bases, with 12 bases separating them. In DNA, the CDR3 is TGCGCCAGCAGCTTGGATGGGGAGTCCACCTACGAGCAGTACTTC. Protein product: CASSLDGESTYEQYF.

This rearrangement joins TRBV21-1 to TRBJ2-7; the D call in the table, TRBD1, was not verified against the DNA. TRBV21-1 corresponds to a pseudogene. The CDR3 loop spans 14 amino acids. CDR3 in DNA: TGTGCCAGCAGAAGTTCCAGGGATGGCTGCGAGCAGTACTTC. It specifies CASRSSRDGCEQYF.

This clone appeared a single time. The J gene is TRBJ2-3, the V gene TRBV4-1; 7 bases are shared with TRBD2. With V trimmed by 3 bases and J by 2 bases, 2 bases remained unmatched. This CDR3 has 14 amino acids. CDR1 MGHRA and CDR2 YSYEKL come from the germline V gene. The CDR3, as DNA: TGCGCCAGCAGCCAGGGAGGGTACACAGATACGCAGTATTTT. This encodes CASSQGGYTDTQYF.

The V call is TRBV9, the J call TRBJ2-5; TRBD2 matches at 8 bases. This CDR3 comprises 15 residues. Germline assignment: CDR1 SGDLS and CDR2 YYNGEE. V was pared by 1 base and J by 2 bases, with 4 bases of the junction left unmatched. In nucleotides, the CDR3 is TGTGCCAGCAGCGTATCGGGGGGGGCTCAAGAGACCCAGTACTTC. Amino acid sequence: CASSVSGGAQETQYF.

This clone was seen only a few times. V is TRBV27 and J is TRBJ2-1; TRBD1 matches at 9 bases. The CDR3 is 15 amino acids. Germline V lookup: CDR1 MNHEY, CDR2 SMNVEV (reference sequence). The junction had 6 bases not matched to a gene; V was cut back by 6 bases and J by 3 bases. Here the CDR3 reads CASRAGQGFYNEQFF. The DNA for the CDR3 is TGTGCCAGCAGGGCGGGACAGGGCTTCTACAATGAGCAGTTCTTC.

The V and J genes are TRBV7-9 and TRBJ1-1, with no clear D. The length of the CDR3 is 14 residues. Germline CDR1 is SEHNR and CDR2 is FQNEAQ (reference sequence). V was pared by 4 bases and J by 1 base, with 10 bases between. CDR3 residues: CASSSPRQNTEAFF. CDR3 bases: TGTGCCAGCAGCTCACCCCGACAGAACACTGAAGCTTTCTTT.